This T cell receptor (beta chain) derives from a study of identical twins. Findings and limits, study-wide: While abundant cord blood beta clonotypes carried fewer insertions, memory repertoires showed no such pattern. It was possible that invariant MAIT and iNKT cells partly confounded the zero-insertion analyses. Out-of-frame TCR alpha sharing observed in monozygotic twins exceeded model estimates.

This clonotype was seen a handful of times. Its matching antigen is unknown. Trimming took off 1 base at V and 7 bases at J, with 13 bases between the two ends. Germline assignment: CDR1 SGHTA and CDR2 FQGNSA. This CDR3 spans 14 amino acids. TCRdb independently ran MiXCR on the 5' RACE reads; one entry per CDR3 protein. The table lists about 240,000 distinct CDR3 sequences, more than 9% of them singletons, with 9% to 10% in the top ten. The sequence derives from a man between 50 and 59 years old in good health. The rearrangement uses TRBV7-2 and TRBJ1-2; D gene ambiguous. The sequencing input was memory T cells sorted from blood. CDR3 sequence (DNA): TGTGCCAGCAGCTTAGGCTCGATCAAGGGTGGCTACACCTTC. Protein product: CASSLGSIKGGYTF.